This record looks at one T cell receptor (beta chain) sequence and its context. In the original workflow: Amplifying reference gene primers gave estimates of nucleated cell counts. Method: immunoSEQ multiplex PCR; TCRdb's copy keeps in-frame clones and lacks some. V and J calls and clone size follow that table, whereas D and trimming were derived from the DNA. Here the sample spans 200,000 to 300,000 clones, 86% being singletons. CDR1 and CDR2 from the germline V gene are SGHTA and FQGNSA. The CDR3 spans 14 residues. Trimming shortened V by 5 bases and J by 9 bases, and 14 bases separated the two germline ends. This specimen comes from a study of blood T cell repertoires in COVID-19. Across the whole study: Some COVID-19 samples were acute and others convalescent; all came from the United States, Italy and Spain. PBMCs, B-cell-depleted T cells, or T cells provided the cDNA or gDNA that made up the material.

The source of this sequence is a man aged 30 to 39 with active or convalescent COVID-19. What was sequenced was peripheral blood. The chain recombines TRBV7-2 with TRBJ1-6; D call uncertain. The CDR3 here is CASSTLERVSPLHF. The CDR3 region has the DNA TGTGCCAGCAGCACCCTAGAGAGGGTTTCACCCCTCCACTTT.